These 2 T cell receptor beta chains share one sample of origin, sequenced in a study of T cell responses to AZD1222 COVID-19 vaccine listed by TCRdb under 2021. Libraries were constructed by the immunoSEQ multiplex PCR assay. TCRdb obtained this table from immuneACCESS and retained in-frame rearrangements with V and J assigned. These tables miss some clones; where compared with another copy, unresolved V genes account for less than half of the shortfall, and the remainder is unexplained. The sample yields about 100,000 clones; around 94% were counted once. The ten biggest clones cover about 2.2% of the sample. This sample's time point label indicates: baseline before first vaccination. The sequenced sample was peripheral blood, obtained on day 0 of AZD1222 vaccination. All receptors derive from an adult in good health.

The V gene is TRBV6-1, the J gene TRBJ2-3, with D perhaps given as TRBD1 or TRBD2 (6 bases each). This CDR3 spans 14 amino acids. Germline CDR1 and CDR2: MNHNS and SASEGT. V was cut by 1 base and J by 8 bases, with 13 bases left in between. The CDR3 here is CASSEVRGGGTQYF. The CDR3 DNA reads as TGTGCCAGCAGTGAAGTCAGGGGAGGAGGTACGCAGTATTTT.

The chain recombines TRBV7-8 with TRBJ2-5; 7 positions agree with TRBD2. J gave up 5 bases and V 1 base, and 19 bases lay outside the gene matches. CDR1 is SGHVS and CDR2 is FQNEAQ in the germline V gene. There are 19 residues in the CDR3. The CDR3 loop reads CASSLDRSGGSRGWETQYF. The CDR3 DNA reads TGTGCCAGCAGCTTAGATCGGTCGGGCGGGAGTCGGGGATGGGAGACCCAGTACTTC.